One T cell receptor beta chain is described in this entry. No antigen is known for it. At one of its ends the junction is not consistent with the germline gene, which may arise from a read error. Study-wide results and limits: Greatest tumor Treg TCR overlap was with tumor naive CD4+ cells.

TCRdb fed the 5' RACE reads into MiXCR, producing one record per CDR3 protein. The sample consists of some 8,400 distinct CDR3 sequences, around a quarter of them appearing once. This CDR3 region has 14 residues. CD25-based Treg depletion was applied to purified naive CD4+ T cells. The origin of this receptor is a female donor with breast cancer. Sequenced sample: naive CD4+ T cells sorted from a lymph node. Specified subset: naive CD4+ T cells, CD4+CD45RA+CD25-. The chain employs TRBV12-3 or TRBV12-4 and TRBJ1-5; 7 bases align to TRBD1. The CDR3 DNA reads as TGTGCCAGCGGCCTTCGACAGGGCGGTCAGACCCAGCATTTT. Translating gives CASGLRQGGQTQHF.